The present entry profiles one T cell receptor (beta chain) with its context. The repertoire was sequenced with immunoSEQ multiplex PCR; TCRdb's copy has only in-frame clones and lacks some. The sample holds 2 million to 2.5 million clones, over 85% seen once. This sample stems from a study of shared clonotypes between healthy human individuals. Healthy HIV-negative adults without recent acute infections or vaccinations served as donors. The sequenced material came from naive CD4+ T cells from PBMCs. Subset here: CD45RA+ positively selected. This sequence was found in a man between 18 and 29 years old in good health. Some clones in this sample may be carry-over from other donors' samples.

CDR3 sequence: CASGLAGREQFF. CDR3 DNA: TGTGCCAGTGGACTAGCGGGCAGGGAGCAGTTCTTC. J is TRBJ2-1 and V is TRBV7-2, with 11 bases identical to TRBD2. The CDR3 length is 12 residues. V dropped 9 bases and J dropped 10; count of bases not matched to a gene: 5. The germline V gene encodes CDR1 SGHTA and CDR2 FQGNSA.